This T cell receptor beta chain is from a study of blood T cell repertoires in COVID-19. The overall study: Sites in the United States, Italy and Spain provided acute and convalescent COVID-19 samples. From T cells, B-cell-depleted T cells, or PBMCs came the material, which was cDNA or gDNA.

The CDR3 sequence is 13 residues long. Germline trimming cut 4 bases from V and 3 bases from J; bases unmatched to any gene: 3. Sequencing was performed with immunoSEQ multiplex PCR; in TCRdb, only in-frame clones are kept and a portion is missing. The sample includes around 300,000 clones, around 88% seen only once; the top ten take approximately 3%. The chain uses TRBV12-3 or TRBV12-4 and TRBJ2-7; the match to TRBD1 covers 7 bases. This TCR derives from a man aged 30 to 39 with active or convalescent COVID-19. Sequenced sample: peripheral blood. The CDR3 loop reads CASSSAGGYEQYF. CDR3 DNA: TGTGCCAGCAGTTCTGCAGGGGGCTACGAGCAGTACTTC.